This TCR beta chain was retrieved from a study of control samples from healthy donors and cancer patients. Germline CDR1 is SNHLY and CDR2 is FYNNEI. With 2 bases removed from V and 6 bases from J, the gap between germline ends came to 14 bases. The CDR3 consists of 15 residues. Sequencing was performed with immunoSEQ multiplex PCR; in TCRdb, only in-frame clones are kept and a portion is missing. The table records 70,000 to 100,000 clones, roughly 90% of them present only once. The J gene is TRBJ2-1, the V gene TRBV2, with TRBD2 as a possible D gene (5 bases). The material sequenced was PBMCs. The receptor was isolated from a woman aged 60-75 years with head and neck cancer. DNA of the CDR3: TGTGCCAGCAGTGAAAGGCTAGCCGGTTCCAATGAGCAGTTCTTC. Translated, it gives CASSERLAGSNEQFF. Full variable domain (rest looked up from reference TRBV2 and TRBJ2-1): EPEVTQTPSHQVTQMGQEVILRCVPISNHLYFYWYRQILGQKVEFLVSFYNNEISEKSEIFDDQFSVERPDGSNFTLKIRSTKLEDSAMYFCASSERLAGSNEQFFGPGTRLTVL.